There are a few counts of the clone carrying this T cell receptor beta chain. What it binds is unknown. The data were obtained in a study of early T cells in non-severe SARS-CoV-2 infection. Study-wide background: Sequencing used unsorted whole-blood bulk RNA, so chains lack pairing.

The J segment lost 1 base and the V segment lost 4 bases, leaving 2 bases of the junction unmatched. The CDR3 is made up of 14 amino acids. Germline values: CDR1 KGHSH, CDR2 LQKENI. Overall study results and limits: Matches to VDJdb favored anti-spike CD8 responses and missed private and CD4 specificities.

Researchers tagged individual cDNA molecules with unique molecular identifiers. TCRdb re-called the 5' RACE reads with MiXCR, one entry per CDR3 protein. The profile shows 81,000 or so distinct CDR3 sequences, about 12% of them singletons. The TCR was taken from an adult who was a healthcare worker with PCR-confirmed SARS-CoV-2 infection or an uninfected control (not recorded which). This chain connects TRBV18 to TRBJ2-7; 9 nucleotides match TRBD2. The sequenced sample was whole blood. For the CDR3, the DNA is TGTGCCAGCTCACTCAGCGGGGGGTCCTACGAGCAGTACTTC. Translating it yields CASSLSGGSYEQYF.